One sample yielded the 18 T cell receptor beta chains listed below, sequenced in a study of shared clonotypes between healthy human individuals. Assay used: immunoSEQ multiplex PCR; TCRdb lists only in-frame clones, some missing. This table holds about 640,000 clones, roughly 78% found once. Input material: memory CD4+ T cells sorted from blood. Subset: CD45RA-negative fraction. These TCRs come from a woman aged 25 to 39 in good health.

CDR3: CASSQDLSTSAIGNEQFF. The CDR3 nucleotides are TGCGCCAGCAGCCAAGATCTGAGTACTAGCGCCATAGGCAATGAGCAGTTCTTC. V and J are TRBV4-1 and TRBJ2-1, with 7 bases that match TRBD2. This CDR3 comprises 18 residues. J lost 6 bases, V lost 0 bases, and 14 bases had no gene match. Germline V lookup: CDR1 MGHRA, CDR2 YSYEKL.

The rearrangement uses TRBV7-8 and TRBJ2-2, with no clear D. Germline CDR1 reads SGHVS; CDR2 reads FQNEAQ. V lost 5 bases to trimming and J lost 0 bases, with 19 bases between them. This CDR3 spans 18 amino acids. This CDR3 is CASSKEHQWAANTGELFF. The CDR3 nucleotides read TGTGCCAGCAGCAAAGAACATCAGTGGGCGGCGAACACCGGGGAGCTGTTTTTT.

About this clone itself: Only one base separates this from a far larger clonotype, so it likely reflects a read error. In the same sample, other DNA sequences code for this CDR3. The chain uses TRBV11-2 and TRBJ2-3; the match to TRBD2 covers 7 bases. The V gene's germline CDR1 is SGHAT and CDR2 FQNNGV. V was pared by 3 bases and J by 3 bases, with 0 bases of the junction left unmatched. The CDR3 runs 13 residues. CDR3 region: CASSLGGTDTQYF. CDR3 sequence (DNA): TGTGCCAGCAGCTTGGGGGGGACAGATACGCAGTATTTT.

The genes are TRBV7-3 and TRBJ2-2; weak D call: TRBD2 (6 bases). Trimming took 4 bases from V and 8 from J, leaving 11 bases between them. The germline V gene encodes CDR1 SGHTA and CDR2 FQGTGA. The length of the CDR3 is 13 residues. The CDR3 DNA is TGTGCCAGCAGCTCATGGGACTTAGGGGAGCTGTTTTTT. Protein product: CASSSWDLGELFF.

This chain uses TRBV2 with TRBJ2-1; D is ambiguous. Germline V CDR1 and CDR2: SNHLY, FYNNEI. The CDR3 is 13 residues long. Trimming pared 4 bases from V and 10 bases from J, leaving 14 bases between. The CDR3 DNA follows: TGTGCCAGCAGTGTTGGGGTTCAAGGGGAGCAGTTCTTC. Protein sequence: CASSVGVQGEQFF.

CDR3 DNA: TGTGCCAGCAGTTTATCTGGGGGCAGAGCCTACGAGCAGTACTTC. Amino acids: CASSLSGGRAYEQYF. The rearrangement uses TRBV28 and TRBJ2-7; weak D call: TRBD1 (6 bases). The CDR3 loop spans 15 amino acids. V lost 1 base and J lost 2, with 12 bases in between. The germline V gene has CDR1 MDHEN and CDR2 SYDVKM.

This chain uses TRBV7-2 with TRBJ2-5, with 11 bases fitting TRBD2. Gene TRBJ2-7 matches the end of the DNA better, so the J call may be wrong. The CDR3 consists of 15 residues. Germline CDR1 and CDR2: SGHTA and FQGNSA. The CDR3 loop reads CASSLTSGSTHEQYF. DNA of the CDR3: TGTGCCAGCAGCTTAACTAGCGGGAGCACCCACGAGCAGTACTTC.

This clone has a handful of counts. V gene TRBV18 combines with J gene TRBJ2-3; the D gene is possibly TRBD1 (5 bases). This CDR3 contains 14 residues. V was cut by 4 bases and J by 1 base, with 9 bases left in between. Germline V gene lookup returns CDR1 KGHSH and CDR2 LQKENI. The CDR3 loop is CASSLGHGTDTQYF. The CDR3 region has the DNA TGTGCCAGCTCACTTGGACACGGCACAGATACGCAGTATTTT.

The chain is built from TRBV30 and TRBJ2-7; 9 nucleotides line up with TRBD2. The trim removed 0 bases at V and 2 bases at J, leaving 5 bases unmatched. CDR3 length: 15 residues. Germline CDR1 reads GTSNPN; CDR2 reads SVGIG (reference sequence). The CDR3 protein is CAWSVFAGGPYEQYF. CDR3 nucleotide sequence: TGTGCCTGGAGTGTATTCGCGGGAGGGCCCTACGAGCAGTACTTC.

Here the CDR3 DNA reads TGTGCCAGTACCGGGACAGGGGAAAGGGGCTACACCTTC. Protein: CASTGTGERGYTF. The rearrangement joins TRBV19 to TRBJ1-2; 10 bases are shared with TRBD1. The CDR3 extends over 13 amino acids. Trimming at V came to 7 bases and at J to 8 bases, leaving 7 bases not matched to a gene. The germline CDR1 and CDR2 sequences are LNHDA and SQIVND (reference sequence).

The chain recombines TRBV29-1 with TRBJ2-7; tentative D call: TRBD2 (5 bases). Germline V lookup: CDR1 SQVTM, CDR2 ANQGSEA. Trimming pared 2 bases from V and 6 bases from J, leaving 11 bases between. CDR3 size: 12 residues. The DNA of the CDR3 is TGCAGCGTTGAAAGCACCCGGGGCGAGCAGTACTTC. It is translated as CSVESTRGEQYF.

The rearrangement uses TRBV18 and TRBJ2-7, with D tentatively TRBD1 (6 bases). This CDR3 spans 14 amino acids. Trimming cost V 4 bases and J 2 bases, with 12 bases left between them. CDR1 KGHSH and CDR2 LQKENI come from the germline V gene. CDR3: CASSQGQSPYEQYF. CDR3 bases: TGTGCCAGCTCACAGGGACAATCCCCCTACGAGCAGTACTTC.

This clone was found once. V is TRBV7-3 and J is TRBJ2-1, with TRBD2 identical over 8 bases. CDR1 and CDR2 (germline): SGHTA, FQGTGA. This CDR3 has 16 amino acids. J gave up 1 base and V 4 bases, and 6 bases lay outside the gene matches. The CDR3 reads CASSSLAGRSYNEQFF. CDR3 in DNA: TGTGCCAGCAGCTCCTTAGCGGGAAGGTCCTACAATGAGCAGTTCTTC.

The chain employs TRBV11-2 and TRBJ2-3; 14 nucleotides match TRBD2. The CDR3 consists of 19 residues. Germline CDR1 and CDR2: SGHAT and FQNNGV. Unmatched junction bases numbered 6, after V lost 1 base and J lost 0 bases. This CDR3 reads CASSLVVGLAGDSTDTQYF. In nucleotides, the CDR3 is TGTGCCAGCAGCTTAGTGGTGGGACTAGCGGGAGATAGCACAGATACGCAGTATTTT.

In its sample, this clone was seen once. The V call is TRBV19, the J call TRBJ1-5; 7 bases match TRBD1. V shed 2 bases and J 4 bases; nucleotides not matched to a gene: 5. The CDR3 is 15 amino acids. CDR1 and CDR2 (germline): LNHDA, SQIVND (reference sequence). The CDR3: CASSIYGTENQPQHF. CDR3 nucleotide sequence: TGTGCCAGTAGTATATACGGGACAGAGAATCAGCCCCAGCATTTT.

This chain links TRBV2 with TRBJ2-7; D might be TRBD2 (5 bases). The V end lost 5 bases, the J end lost 7 bases, and 15 bases lay between the germline ends. Germline values: CDR1 SNHLY, CDR2 FYNNEI. The CDR3 runs to 13 residues. The CDR3 DNA sequence: TGTGCCAGCAGTCGACTACCAACTTTGGAGCAGTACTTC. Its translation: CASSRLPTLEQYF.

A single count supports this clone. This chain joins TRBV19 and TRBJ2-2; 11 nucleotides align to TRBD2. Looked up from germline, CDR1 is LNHDA and CDR2 is SQIVND (reference sequence). The CDR3 runs 16 residues. V shed 5 bases, J shed 3 bases, and the junction held 5 bases outside the gene matches. CDR3 sequence: CASSFTSGSYTGELFF. In DNA, the CDR3 is TGTGCCAGTAGTTTTACTAGCGGGAGTTACACCGGGGAGCTGTTTTTT.

With regard to this clone: In the same sample, other DNA sequences code for this CDR3. The chain carries TRBV18 and TRBJ2-7; TRBD1 matches 7 bases. CDR1 is KGHSH, CDR2 LQKENI, per germline. The CDR3 length is 13 residues. Unmatched junction bases numbered 4, after V lost 6 bases and J lost 2 bases. CDR3 sequence (DNA): TGTGCCAGCTCGCGACAGGGCCCCTACGAGCAGTACTTC. Translation gives CASSRQGPYEQYF.